The clone carrying this T cell receptor beta chain was counted between two and nine times. The sample is drawn from a study of T-cell memory formation after mild COVID-19. TCRdb reprocessed the 5' RACE reads with MiXCR, giving one entry per CDR3 protein. Counted here are about 110,000 distinct CDR3 sequences, 22% occurring once; the ten biggest clones make up about 38%. The CDR3 is 12 residues long. CDR1 and CDR2 from the germline V gene are MNHEY and SVGEGT. Trimming cost V 2 bases and J 3 bases, with 5 bases left between them. The sequenced sample was PBMCs or a T cell subset sorted from them (not recorded which). The chain is built from TRBV6-2 or TRBV6-3 and TRBJ2-7; D unresolved. The source is a man aged 18 to 29 who had mild COVID-19 (a few samples of this study predate the infection). Cell type and time point are not known. CDR3 protein: CASSYRVYEQYF. As DNA, the CDR3 is TGTGCCAGCAGTTACCGGGTCTACGAGCAGTACTTC.